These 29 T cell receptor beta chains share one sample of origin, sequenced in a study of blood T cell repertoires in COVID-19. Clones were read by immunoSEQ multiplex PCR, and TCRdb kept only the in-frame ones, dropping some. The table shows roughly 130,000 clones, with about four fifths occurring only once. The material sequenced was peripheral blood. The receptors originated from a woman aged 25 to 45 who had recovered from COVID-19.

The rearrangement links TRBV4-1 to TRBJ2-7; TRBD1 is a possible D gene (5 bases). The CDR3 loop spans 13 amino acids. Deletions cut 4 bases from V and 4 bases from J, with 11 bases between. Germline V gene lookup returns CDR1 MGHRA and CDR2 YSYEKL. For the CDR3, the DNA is TGCGCCAGCAGCCCTCCAGGGCGGTACGAGCAGTACTTC. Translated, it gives CASSPPGRYEQYF.

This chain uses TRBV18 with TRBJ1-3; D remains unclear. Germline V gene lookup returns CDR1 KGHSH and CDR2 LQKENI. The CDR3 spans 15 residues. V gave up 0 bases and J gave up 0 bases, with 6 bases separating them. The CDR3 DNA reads TGTGCCAGCTCACCACCCGGAGACTCTGGAAACACCATATATTTT. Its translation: CASSPPGDSGNTIYF. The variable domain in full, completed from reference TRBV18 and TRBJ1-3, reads NAGVMQNPRHLVRRRGQEARLRCSPMKGHSHVYWYRQLPEEGLKFMVYLQKENIIDESGMPKERFSAEFPKEGPSILRIQQVVRGDSAAYFCASSPPGDSGNTIYFGEGSWLTVV.

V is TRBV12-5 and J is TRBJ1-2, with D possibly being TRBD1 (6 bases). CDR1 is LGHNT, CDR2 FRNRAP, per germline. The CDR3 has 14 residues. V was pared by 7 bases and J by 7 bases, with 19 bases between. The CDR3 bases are TGTGCTAGTGCCACAGGGTTCGAGGTCTCTGGCTACACCTTC. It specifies CASATGFEVSGYTF.

The CDR3 DNA sequence: TGTGCCAGCAGCTTAGGATCTCTATCGGGACAGGTCGGTCGGGATGAGCAGTTCTTC. Amino acid sequence: CASSLGSLSGQVGRDEQFF. This sequence joins TRBV7-8 and TRBJ2-1; 8 positions match TRBD1. V was clipped by 1 base and J by 8 bases; unmatched bases: 19. The CDR3 contains 19 residues. The germline gives CDR1 SGHVS, CDR2 FQNEAQ.

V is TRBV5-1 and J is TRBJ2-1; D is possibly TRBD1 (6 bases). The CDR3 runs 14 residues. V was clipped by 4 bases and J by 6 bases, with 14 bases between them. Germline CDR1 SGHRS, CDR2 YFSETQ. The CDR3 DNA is TGCGCCAGCAGCCGATCCGGACAGTTCAATGAGCAGTTCTTC. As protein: CASSRSGQFNEQFF.

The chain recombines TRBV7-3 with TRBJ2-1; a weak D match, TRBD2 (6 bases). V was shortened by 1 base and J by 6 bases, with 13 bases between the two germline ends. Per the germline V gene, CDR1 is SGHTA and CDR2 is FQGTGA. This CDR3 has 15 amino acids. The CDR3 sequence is CASSLKPGVLNEQFF. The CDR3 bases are TGTGCCAGCAGCTTAAAACCGGGGGTTCTCAATGAGCAGTTCTTC.

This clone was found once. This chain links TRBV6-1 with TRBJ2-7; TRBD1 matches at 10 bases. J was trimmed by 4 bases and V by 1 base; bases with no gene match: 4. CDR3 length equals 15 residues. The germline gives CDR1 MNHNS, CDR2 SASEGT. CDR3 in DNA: TGTGCCAGCAGTGAAGGGACAGGGGGGTTTTACGAGCAGTACTTC. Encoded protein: CASSEGTGGFYEQYF.

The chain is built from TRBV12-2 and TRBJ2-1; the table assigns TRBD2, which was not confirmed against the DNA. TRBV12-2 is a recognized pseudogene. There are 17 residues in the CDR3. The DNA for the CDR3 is TGTGCAAGTCGCTTAGCGAAAGGACTCGCCGGTTACAATGAGCAGTTCTTC. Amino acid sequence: CASRLAKGLAGYNEQFF.

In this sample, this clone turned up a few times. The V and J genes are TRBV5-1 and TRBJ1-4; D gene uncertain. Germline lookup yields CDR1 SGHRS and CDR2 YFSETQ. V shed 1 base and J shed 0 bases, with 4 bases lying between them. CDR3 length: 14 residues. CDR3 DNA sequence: TGCGCCAGCAGCTTGACAGCAACTAATGAAAAACTGTTTTTT. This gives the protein CASSLTATNEKLFF.

CDR3 nucleotide sequence: TGTGCCTGGAGTATGACAGGGTCCAATAATTGGCCCCAGCATTTT. It codes for CAWSMTGSNNWPQHF. This chain connects TRBV30 to TRBJ1-5; 7 bases match TRBD1. The junction had 13 bases not matched to a gene; V was cut back by 2 bases and J by 9 bases. There are 15 residues in the CDR3. The V gene's germline CDR1 is GTSNPN and CDR2 SVGIG (reference sequence).

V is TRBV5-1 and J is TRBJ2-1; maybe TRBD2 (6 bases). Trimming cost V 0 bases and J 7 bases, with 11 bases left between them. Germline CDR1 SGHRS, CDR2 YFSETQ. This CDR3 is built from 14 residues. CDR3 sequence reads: CASSLEGGENEQFF. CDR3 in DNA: TGCGCCAGCAGCTTGGAGGGAGGCGAAAATGAGCAGTTCTTC.

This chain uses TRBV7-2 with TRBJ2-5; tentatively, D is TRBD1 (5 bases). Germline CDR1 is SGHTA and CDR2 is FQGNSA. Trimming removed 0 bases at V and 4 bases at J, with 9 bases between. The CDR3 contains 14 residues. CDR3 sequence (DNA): TGTGCCAGCAGCTTAGCGGGTAGGGGAGAGACCCAGTACTTC. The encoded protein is CASSLAGRGETQYF.

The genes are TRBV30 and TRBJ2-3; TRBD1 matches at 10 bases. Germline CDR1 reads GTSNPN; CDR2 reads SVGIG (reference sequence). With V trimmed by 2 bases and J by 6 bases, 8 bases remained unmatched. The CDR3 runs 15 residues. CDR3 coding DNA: TGTGCCTGGAGTTTTAGGACAGGGGGATCGGATACGCAGTATTTT. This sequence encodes CAWSFRTGGSDTQYF.

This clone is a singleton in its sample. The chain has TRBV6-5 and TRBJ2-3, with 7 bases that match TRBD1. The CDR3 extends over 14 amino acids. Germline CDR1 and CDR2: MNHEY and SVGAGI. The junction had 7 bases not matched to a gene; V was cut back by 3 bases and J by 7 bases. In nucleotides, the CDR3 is TGTGCCAGCAGTTATAACGACAGGGCCAATACGCAGTATTTT. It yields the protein CASSYNDRANTQYF.

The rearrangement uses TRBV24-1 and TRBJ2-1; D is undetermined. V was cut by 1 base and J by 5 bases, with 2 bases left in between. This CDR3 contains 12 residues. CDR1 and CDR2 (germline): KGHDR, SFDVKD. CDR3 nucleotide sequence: TGTGCCACCAGTGATTTCAACAATGAGCAGTTCTTC. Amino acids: CATSDFNNEQFF.

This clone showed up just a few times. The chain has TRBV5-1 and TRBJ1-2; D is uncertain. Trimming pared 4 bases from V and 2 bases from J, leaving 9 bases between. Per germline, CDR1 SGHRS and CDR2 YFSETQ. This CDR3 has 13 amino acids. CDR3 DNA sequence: TGCGCCAGCAGCCGGGAGCCAAACTATGGCTACACCTTC. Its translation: CASSREPNYGYTF.

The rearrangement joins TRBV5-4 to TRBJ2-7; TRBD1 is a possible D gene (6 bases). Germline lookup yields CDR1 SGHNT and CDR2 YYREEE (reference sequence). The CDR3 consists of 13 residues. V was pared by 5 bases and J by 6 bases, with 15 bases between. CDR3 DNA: TGTGCCAGCAGGGACGCAGGGGATAGCGAGCAGTACTTC. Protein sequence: CASRDAGDSEQYF.

CDR3 sequence reads: CASSPGQGPLTLHF. CDR3 DNA: TGTGCCAGCTCACCCGGACAGGGCCCTTTGACCCTCCACTTT. The chain uses TRBV18 and TRBJ1-6; 8 bases line up with TRBD1. The V and J ends lost 3 bases and 14 bases, in that order; junction bases with no gene match: 9. CDR3 length: 14 amino acids. Germline assignment: CDR1 KGHSH and CDR2 LQKENI.

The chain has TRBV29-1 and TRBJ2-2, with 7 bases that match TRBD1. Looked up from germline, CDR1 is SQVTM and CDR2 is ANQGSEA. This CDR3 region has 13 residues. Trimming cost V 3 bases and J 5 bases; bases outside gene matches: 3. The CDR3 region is CSVDQTGTGELFF. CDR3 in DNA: TGCAGCGTTGACCAGACAGGGACCGGGGAGCTGTTTTTT.

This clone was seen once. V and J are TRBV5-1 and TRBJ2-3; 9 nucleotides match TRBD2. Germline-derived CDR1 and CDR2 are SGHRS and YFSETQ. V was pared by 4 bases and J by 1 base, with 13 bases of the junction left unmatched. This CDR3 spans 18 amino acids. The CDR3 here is CASSKEWRGGPGTDTQYF. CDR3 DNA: TGCGCCAGCAGCAAGGAATGGCGGGGGGGCCCGGGCACAGATACGCAGTATTTT.

CDR3 coding DNA: TGTGCCAGCAGTGAAGTAGAAGGCACAGATACGCAGTATTTT. This codes for CASSEVEGTDTQYF. The V call is TRBV6-1, the J call TRBJ2-3, with D hard to call. Germline CDR1 reads MNHNS; CDR2 reads SASEGT. The CDR3 is made up of 14 amino acids. The V and J ends lost 1 base and 1 base respectively, with 6 bases between them.

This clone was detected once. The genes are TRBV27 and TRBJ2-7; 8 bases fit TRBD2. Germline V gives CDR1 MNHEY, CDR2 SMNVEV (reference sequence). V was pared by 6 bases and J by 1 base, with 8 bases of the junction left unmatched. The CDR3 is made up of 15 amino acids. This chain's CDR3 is CASSVGRARSYEQYF. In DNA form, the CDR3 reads TGTGCCAGCAGCGTCGGGAGGGCCCGATCCTACGAGCAGTACTTC.

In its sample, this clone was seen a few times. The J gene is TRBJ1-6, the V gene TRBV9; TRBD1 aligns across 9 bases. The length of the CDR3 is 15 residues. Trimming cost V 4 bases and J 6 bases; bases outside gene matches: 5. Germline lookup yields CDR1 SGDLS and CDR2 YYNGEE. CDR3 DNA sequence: TGTGCCAGCAGCCAGGGACAGGGAGGTAATTCACCCCTCCACTTT. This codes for CASSQGQGGNSPLHF.

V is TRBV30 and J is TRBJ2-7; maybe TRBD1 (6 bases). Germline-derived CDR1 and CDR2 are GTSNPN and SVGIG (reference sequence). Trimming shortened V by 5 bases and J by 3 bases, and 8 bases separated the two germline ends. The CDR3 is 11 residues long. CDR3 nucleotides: TGTGCCTGGTCGGACAGCTACGAGCAGTACTTC. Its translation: CAWSDSYEQYF.

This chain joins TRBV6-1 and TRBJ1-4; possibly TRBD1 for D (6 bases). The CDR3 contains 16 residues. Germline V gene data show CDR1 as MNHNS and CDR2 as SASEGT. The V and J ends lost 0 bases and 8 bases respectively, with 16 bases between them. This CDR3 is CASSEAPGAGVEKLFF. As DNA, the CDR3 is TGTGCCAGCAGTGAAGCGCCGGGGGCGGGGGTAGAAAAACTGTTTTTT.

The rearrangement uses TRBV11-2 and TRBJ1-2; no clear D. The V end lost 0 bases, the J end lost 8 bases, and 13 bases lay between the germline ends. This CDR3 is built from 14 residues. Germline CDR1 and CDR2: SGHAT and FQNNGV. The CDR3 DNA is TGTGCCAGCAGCTTAGACAGGAGGGAAGGGGGCTACACCTTC. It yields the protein CASSLDRREGGYTF.

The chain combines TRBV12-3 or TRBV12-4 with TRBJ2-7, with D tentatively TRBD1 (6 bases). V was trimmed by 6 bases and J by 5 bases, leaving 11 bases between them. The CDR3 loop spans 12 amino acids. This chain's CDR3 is CASRSDRNEQYF. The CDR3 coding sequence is TGTGCCAGCAGATCCGACAGGAACGAGCAGTACTTC.

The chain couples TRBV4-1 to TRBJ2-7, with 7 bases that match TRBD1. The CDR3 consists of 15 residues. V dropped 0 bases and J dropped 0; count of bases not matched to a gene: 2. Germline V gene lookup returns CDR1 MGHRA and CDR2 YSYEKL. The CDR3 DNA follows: TGCGCCAGCAGCCAAGAAGGGACAGCCTCCTACGAGCAGTACTTC. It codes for CASSQEGTASYEQYF.

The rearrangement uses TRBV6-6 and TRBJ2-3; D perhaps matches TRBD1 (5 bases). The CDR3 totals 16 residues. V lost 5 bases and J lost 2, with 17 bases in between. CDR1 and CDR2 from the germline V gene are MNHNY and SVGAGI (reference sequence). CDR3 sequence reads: CASSINLATATDTQYF. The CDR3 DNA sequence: TGTGCCAGCAGTATAAACCTTGCGACAGCCACAGATACGCAGTATTTT.